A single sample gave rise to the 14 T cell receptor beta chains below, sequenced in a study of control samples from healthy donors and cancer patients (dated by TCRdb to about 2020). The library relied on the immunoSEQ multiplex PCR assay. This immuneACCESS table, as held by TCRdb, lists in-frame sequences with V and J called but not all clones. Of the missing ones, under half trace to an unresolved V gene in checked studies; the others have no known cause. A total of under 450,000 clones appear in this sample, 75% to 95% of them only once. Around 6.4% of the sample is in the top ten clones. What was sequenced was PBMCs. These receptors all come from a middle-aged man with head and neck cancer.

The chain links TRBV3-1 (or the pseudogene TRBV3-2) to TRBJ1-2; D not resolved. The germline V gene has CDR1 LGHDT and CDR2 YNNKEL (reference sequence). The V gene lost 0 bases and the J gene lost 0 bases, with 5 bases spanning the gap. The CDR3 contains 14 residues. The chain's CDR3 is CASSQERANYGYTF. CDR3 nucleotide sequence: TGTGCCAGCAGCCAAGAAAGGGCTAACTATGGCTACACCTTC.

In DNA, the CDR3 is TGCGCCAGCAGCCCGGAGGGACAGCTTCCTCTCGACGGGCAGTACTTC. It encodes CASSPEGQLPLDGQYF. J is TRBJ2-7 and V is TRBV5-1; D is perhaps TRBD1 (7 bases). Germline lookup yields CDR1 SGHRS and CDR2 YFSETQ. The CDR3 is 16 residues long. V dropped 4 bases and J dropped 9 bases, with 26 bases sitting between them.

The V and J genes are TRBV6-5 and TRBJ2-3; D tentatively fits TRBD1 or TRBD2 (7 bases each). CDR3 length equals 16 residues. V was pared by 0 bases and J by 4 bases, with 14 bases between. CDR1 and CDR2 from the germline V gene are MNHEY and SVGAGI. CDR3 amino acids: CASSYSGGGGADTQYF. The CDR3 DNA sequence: TGTGCCAGCAGTTACTCGGGGGGAGGGGGCGCAGATACGCAGTATTTT.

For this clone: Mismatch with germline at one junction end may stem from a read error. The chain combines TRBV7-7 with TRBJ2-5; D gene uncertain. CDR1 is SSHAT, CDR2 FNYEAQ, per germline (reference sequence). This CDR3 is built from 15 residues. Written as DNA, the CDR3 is TGTGCTAGCAGCTTAGGGATAGGGTCCAGTGAGACCCAGTACTTC. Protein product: CASSLGIGSSETQYF.

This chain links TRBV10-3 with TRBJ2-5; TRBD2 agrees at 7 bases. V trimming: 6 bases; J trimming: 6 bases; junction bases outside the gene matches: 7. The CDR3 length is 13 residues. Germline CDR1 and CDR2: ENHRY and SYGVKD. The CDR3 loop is CAIRGEGPKTQYF. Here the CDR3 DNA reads TGTGCCATCAGGGGGGAGGGGCCGAAGACCCAGTACTTC.

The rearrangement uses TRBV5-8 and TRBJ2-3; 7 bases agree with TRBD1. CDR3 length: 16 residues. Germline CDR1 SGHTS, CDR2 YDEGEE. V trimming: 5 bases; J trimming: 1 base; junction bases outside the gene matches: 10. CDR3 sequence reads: CASRERDSPGTDTQYF. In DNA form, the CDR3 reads TGTGCCAGCAGGGAAAGGGACAGTCCAGGCACAGATACGCAGTATTTT. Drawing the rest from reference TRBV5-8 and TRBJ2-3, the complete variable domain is EAGVTQSPTHLIKTRGQQATLRCSPISGHTSVYWYQQALGLGLQFLLWYDEGEERNRGNFPPRFSGRQFPNYSSELNVNALELEDSALYLCASRERDSPGTDTQYFGPGTRLTVL.

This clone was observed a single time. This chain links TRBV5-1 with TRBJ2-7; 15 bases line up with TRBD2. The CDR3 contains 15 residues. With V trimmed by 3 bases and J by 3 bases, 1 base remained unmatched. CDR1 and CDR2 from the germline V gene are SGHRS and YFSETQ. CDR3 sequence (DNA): TGCGCCAGCAGCTGGACTAGCGGGGGGGTCTACGAGCAGTACTTC. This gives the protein CASSWTSGGVYEQYF.

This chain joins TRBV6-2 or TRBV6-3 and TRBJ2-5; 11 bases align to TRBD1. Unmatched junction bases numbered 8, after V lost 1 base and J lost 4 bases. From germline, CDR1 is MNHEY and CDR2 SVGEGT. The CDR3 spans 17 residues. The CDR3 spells CASSYLRTGGFSETQYF. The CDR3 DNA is TGTGCCAGCAGTTACTTGAGGACAGGGGGCTTTTCAGAGACCCAGTACTTC.

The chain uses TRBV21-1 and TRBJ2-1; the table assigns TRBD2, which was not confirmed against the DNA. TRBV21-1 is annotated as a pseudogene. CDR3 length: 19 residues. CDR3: CASSPRLAGGPSSYNEQFF. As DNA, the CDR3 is TGTGCCAGCAGCCCCCGACTAGCGGGGGGACCTAGCTCCTACAATGAGCAGTTCTTC.

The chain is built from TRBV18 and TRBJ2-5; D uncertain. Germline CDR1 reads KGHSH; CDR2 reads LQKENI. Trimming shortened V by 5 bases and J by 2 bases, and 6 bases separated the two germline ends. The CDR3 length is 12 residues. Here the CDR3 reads CASSGAQETQYF. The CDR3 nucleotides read TGTGCCAGCTCAGGCGCGCAAGAGACCCAGTACTTC. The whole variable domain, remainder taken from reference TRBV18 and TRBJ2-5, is NAGVMQNPRHLVRRRGQEARLRCSPMKGHSHVYWYRQLPEEGLKFMVYLQKENIIDESGMPKERFSAEFPKEGPSILRIQQVVRGDSAAYFCASSGAQETQYFGPGTRLLVL.

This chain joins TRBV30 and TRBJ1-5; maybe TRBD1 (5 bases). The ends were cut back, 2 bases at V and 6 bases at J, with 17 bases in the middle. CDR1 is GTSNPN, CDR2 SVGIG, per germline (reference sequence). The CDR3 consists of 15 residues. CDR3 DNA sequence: TGTGCCTGGAGTACGGGGACGGGGGTGATTCAGCCCCAGCATTTT. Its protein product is CAWSTGTGVIQPQHF.

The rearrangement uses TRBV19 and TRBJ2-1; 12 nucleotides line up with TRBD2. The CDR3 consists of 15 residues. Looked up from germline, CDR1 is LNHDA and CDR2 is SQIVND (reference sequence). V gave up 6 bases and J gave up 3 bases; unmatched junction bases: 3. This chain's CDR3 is CASRLLAGGYNEQFF. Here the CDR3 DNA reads TGTGCCAGTAGGCTACTAGCGGGAGGCTACAATGAGCAGTTCTTC.

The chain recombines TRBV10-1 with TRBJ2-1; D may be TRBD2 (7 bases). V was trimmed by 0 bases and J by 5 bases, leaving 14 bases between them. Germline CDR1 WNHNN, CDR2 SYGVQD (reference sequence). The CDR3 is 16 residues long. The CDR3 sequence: CASSESGRGPNNEQFF. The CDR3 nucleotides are TGCGCCAGCAGTGAGTCCGGGCGGGGGCCGAACAATGAGCAGTTCTTC.

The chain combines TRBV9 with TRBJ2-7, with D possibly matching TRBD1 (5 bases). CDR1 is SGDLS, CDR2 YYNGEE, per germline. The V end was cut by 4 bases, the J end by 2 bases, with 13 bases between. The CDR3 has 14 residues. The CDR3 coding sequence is TGTGCCAGCAGCTTCAGTGACAGAACCTACGAGCAGTACTTC. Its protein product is CASSFSDRTYEQYF.